The entry below gives a single TCR beta chain sequence along with its context. The data were obtained in a study of cytomegalovirus exposure and HLA in healthy donors. CDR3 length equals 11 residues. The V gene lost 6 bases and the J gene lost 6 bases, with 7 bases spanning the gap. The germline V gene encodes CDR1 SGHKS and CDR2 YYEKEE (reference sequence). The PCR used 60 Vbeta and 13 Jbeta primers. The repertoire was sequenced with immunoSEQ multiplex PCR; TCRdb's copy has only in-frame clones and lacks some. In total, the table holds approximately 140,000 clones. The chain employs TRBV5-5 and TRBJ2-1; TRBD1 might be the D (6 bases). The sequencing sample was made of PBMCs. The sequence was collected from a woman aged 18-30 years in good health and CMV-seronegative. In DNA form, the CDR3 reads TGTGCCAGCATAGGGGGCAATGAGCAGTTCTTC. Translation: CASIGGNEQFF.